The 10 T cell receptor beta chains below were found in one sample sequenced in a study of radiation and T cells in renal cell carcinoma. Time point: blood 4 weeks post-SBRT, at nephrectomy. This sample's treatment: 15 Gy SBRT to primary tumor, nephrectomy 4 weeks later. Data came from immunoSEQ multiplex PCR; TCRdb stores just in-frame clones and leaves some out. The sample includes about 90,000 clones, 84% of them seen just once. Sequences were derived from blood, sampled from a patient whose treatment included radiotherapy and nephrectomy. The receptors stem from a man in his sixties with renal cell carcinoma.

In DNA form, the CDR3 reads TGTGCCAGCAGCCCTGGACTAGCATCCAGCGAGCAGTACTTC. Protein: CASSPGLASSEQYF. The gene calls are TRBV13 and TRBJ2-7; TRBD2 aligns across 8 bases. V was pared by 5 bases and J by 6 bases, with 9 bases of the junction left unmatched. There are 14 residues in the CDR3. Germline assignment: CDR1 PRHDT and CDR2 FYEKMQ (reference sequence).

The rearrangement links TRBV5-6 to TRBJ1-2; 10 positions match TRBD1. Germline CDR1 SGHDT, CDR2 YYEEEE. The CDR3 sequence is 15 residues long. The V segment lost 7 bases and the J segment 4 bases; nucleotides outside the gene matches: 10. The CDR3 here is CASRYRGQGFYGYTF. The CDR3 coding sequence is TGTGCCAGCCGCTACAGGGGACAGGGGTTCTATGGCTACACCTTC.

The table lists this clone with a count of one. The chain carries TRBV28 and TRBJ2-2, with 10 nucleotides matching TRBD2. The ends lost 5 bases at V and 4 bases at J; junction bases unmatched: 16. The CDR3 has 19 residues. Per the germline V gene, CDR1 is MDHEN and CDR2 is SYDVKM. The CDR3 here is CASSPWSPAGGWGTGELFF. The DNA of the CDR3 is TGTGCCAGCAGTCCGTGGTCGCCAGCGGGAGGGTGGGGCACCGGGGAGCTGTTTTTT.

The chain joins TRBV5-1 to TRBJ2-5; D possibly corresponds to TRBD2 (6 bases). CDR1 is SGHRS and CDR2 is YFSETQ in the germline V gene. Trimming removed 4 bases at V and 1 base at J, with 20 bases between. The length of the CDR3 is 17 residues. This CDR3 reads CASSLNSQGTGQETQYF. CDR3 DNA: TGCGCCAGCAGCCTGAATAGCCAAGGGACTGGCCAAGAGACCCAGTACTTC.

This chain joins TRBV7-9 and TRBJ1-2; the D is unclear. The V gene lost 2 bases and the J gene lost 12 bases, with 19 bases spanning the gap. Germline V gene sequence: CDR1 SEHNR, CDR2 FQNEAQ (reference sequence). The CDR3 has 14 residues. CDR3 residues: CASSLTLPGRENTF. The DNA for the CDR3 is TGTGCCAGCAGCTTAACCCTCCCTGGCCGGGAGAACACCTTC.

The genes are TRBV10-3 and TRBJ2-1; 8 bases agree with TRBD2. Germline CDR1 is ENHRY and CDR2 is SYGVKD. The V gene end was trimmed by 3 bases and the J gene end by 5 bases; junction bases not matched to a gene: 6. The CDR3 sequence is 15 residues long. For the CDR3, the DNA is TGTGCCATCAGTGATCCCGGGAGGGCAAACAATGAGCAGTTCTTC. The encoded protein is CAISDPGRANNEQFF.

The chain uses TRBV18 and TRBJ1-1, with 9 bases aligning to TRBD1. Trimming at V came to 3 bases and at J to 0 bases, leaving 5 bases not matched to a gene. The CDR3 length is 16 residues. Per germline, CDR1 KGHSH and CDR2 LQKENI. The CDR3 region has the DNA TGTGCCAGCTCACCTCAGACAGGGGGGATGAACACTGAAGCTTTCTTT. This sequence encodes CASSPQTGGMNTEAFF.

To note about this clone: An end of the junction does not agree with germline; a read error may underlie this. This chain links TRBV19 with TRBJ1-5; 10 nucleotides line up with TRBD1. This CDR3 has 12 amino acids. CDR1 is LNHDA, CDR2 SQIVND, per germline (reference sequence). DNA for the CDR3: TGTGCCAGTAGTAGGGGGGACAGGGGCAGCATTTTT. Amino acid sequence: CASSRGDRGSIF.

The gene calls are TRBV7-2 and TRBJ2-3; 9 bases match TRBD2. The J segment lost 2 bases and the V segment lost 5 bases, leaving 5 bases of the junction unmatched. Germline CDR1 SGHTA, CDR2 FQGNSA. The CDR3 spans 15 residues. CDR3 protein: CASSLSGGYTDTQYF. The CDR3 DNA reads TGTGCCAGCAGCCTTAGCGGGGGTTACACAGATACGCAGTATTTT.

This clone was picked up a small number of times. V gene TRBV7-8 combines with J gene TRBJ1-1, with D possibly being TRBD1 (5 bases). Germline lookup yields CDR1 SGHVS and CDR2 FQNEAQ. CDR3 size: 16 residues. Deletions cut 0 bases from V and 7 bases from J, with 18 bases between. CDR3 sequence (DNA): TGTGCCAGCAGCTTAGCTGTGTTTACAGGTTCTATTGAAGCTTTCTTT. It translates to CASSLAVFTGSIEAFF.